This TCR beta chain was sequenced for a study of Graves' ophthalmopathy and Graves' hyperthyroidism. Where ophthalmopathy was absent within 18 months of follow-up, hyperthyroidism was stable. Lactation, pregnancy, uncontrolled infections and other autoimmune diseases were all grounds for excluding patients. The CDR3 spans 16 residues. Germline V gives CDR1 SGHTS, CDR2 YDEGEE. V lost 1 base and J lost 5, with 13 bases in between. Amplification targeted the TCR beta CDR3 regions, with RNA transcripts as the source material. A first-round RT-PCR used HTBI primers, followed by a second-round multiplex PCR. TCRdb passed the multiplex PCR reads through MiXCR, listing each CDR3 protein once. The sample carries some 360,000 distinct CDR3 sequences, 17% recorded once.

The J gene is TRBJ1-6, the V gene TRBV5-8; D unclear. This clonotype originated in an adult woman with stable Graves' hyperthyroidism. Sequencing was done on a sample of peripheral blood. CDR3 sequence: CASSLPFSGNNSPLHF. In nucleotides, the CDR3 is TGTGCCAGCAGCTTGCCCTTTTCAGGAAATAATTCACCCCTCCACTTT.